This passage covers 21 T cell receptor beta chains from one sample sequenced in a study of T cell responses to AZD1222 COVID-19 vaccine (dated by TCRdb to the early 2020s). Receptors were amplified or captured by the immunoSEQ multiplex PCR assay. The immuneACCESS repertoire file appears here via TCRdb, limited to in-frame rearrangements. These files lack a portion of the clones; in checked studies, under half of the deficit traces to unresolved V genes, and the cause of the others is not known. In this sample the table shows fewer than 100,000 clones, 87% of which occur a single time. The ten largest clones take up roughly 10% of the sample. What this sample's time point label stands for: about 28 days (+/-7) after the second vaccine dose. The sequenced sample was peripheral blood, obtained 28 days after the second AZD1222 dose. Source of these receptors: an adult who received the AZD1222 COVID-19 vaccine.

This clone occurred once. The V gene is TRBV9, the J gene TRBJ2-1, with D perhaps assigned TRBD1 or TRBD2 (6 bases each). Trimming cost V 2 bases and J 8 bases, with 17 bases left between them. The length of the CDR3 is 15 residues. From germline, CDR1 is SGDLS and CDR2 YYNGEE. The CDR3 loop is CASSVGGRSGDEQFF. CDR3 DNA sequence: TGTGCCAGCAGCGTGGGGGGCCGTTCTGGGGATGAGCAGTTCTTC.

The rearrangement uses TRBV5-1 and TRBJ1-2, with 8 bases identical to TRBD1. The trim removed 3 bases at V and 3 bases at J, leaving 7 bases unmatched. CDR1 is SGHRS and CDR2 is YFSETQ in the germline V gene. The CDR3 runs to 15 residues. DNA of the CDR3: TGCGCCAGCAGCTCCACCAGGGGGCCCGACTATGGCTACACCTTC. Amino acids: CASSSTRGPDYGYTF.

CDR3 loop: CASSPGGTNFIYEQYF. The CDR3 DNA sequence: TGTGCCAGCAGCCCGGGAGGGACAAATTTTATCTACGAGCAGTACTTC. The rearrangement uses TRBV14 and TRBJ2-7; 8 bases fit TRBD2. This CDR3 has 16 residues. The germline gives CDR1 SGHDN, CDR2 FVKESK. With 4 bases clipped from V and 3 bases from J, the junction kept 11 bases outside the gene matches.

The chain has TRBV10-2 and TRBJ1-5; unclear D gene. From germline, CDR1 is WSHSY and CDR2 SAAADI. CDR3 length: 14 amino acids. The germline V and J ends were trimmed by 3 bases and 5 bases, with 11 bases remaining between them. The DNA of the CDR3 is TGCGCCAGCAGTGACAGACGCGGGTATCAGCCCCAGCATTTT. Its protein is CASSDRRGYQPQHF.

The CDR3 protein is CAWSGNGEPQHF. The DNA of the CDR3 is TGTGCCTGGAGTGGAAATGGAGAGCCCCAGCATTTT. This chain links TRBV30 with TRBJ1-5, with D hard to call. Germline V lookup: CDR1 GTSNPN, CDR2 SVGIG (reference sequence). The CDR3 covers 12 residues. V lost 1 base and J lost 8, with 9 bases in between.

The V gene is TRBV4-3, the J gene TRBJ2-7, with D perhaps assigned TRBD1 or TRBD2 (5 bases each). Germline V CDR1 and CDR2: LGHNA, YSLEER. The CDR3 extends over 16 amino acids. Between the trimmed V and J ends, which lost 0 bases and 0 bases, there was a span of 12 bases. The CDR3 loop reads CASSQEVGTLSYEQYF. The CDR3 DNA sequence: TGCGCCAGCAGCCAAGAGGTAGGGACCCTCTCCTACGAGCAGTACTTC.

The chain recombines TRBV5-6 with TRBJ2-7; possibly TRBD2 for D (5 bases). Germline values: CDR1 SGHDT, CDR2 YYEEEE. The CDR3 loop spans 13 amino acids. Trimming removed 3 bases from V and 5 bases from J, with 12 bases in between. The CDR3 DNA reads as TGTGCCAGCAGCTCCGCCGGGGTCCACGAGCAGTACTTC. Encoded protein: CASSSAGVHEQYF.

The chain is built from TRBV7-3 and TRBJ2-5, with 11 positions matching TRBD2. V dropped 5 bases and J dropped 5; count of bases not matched to a gene: 7. Germline V gene lookup returns CDR1 SGHTA and CDR2 FQGTGA. CDR3 length: 15 residues. CDR3 bases: TGTGCCAGCAGCAATAGCGGGGGGGCGTCCGAGACCCAGTACTTC. Amino acids: CASSNSGGASETQYF.

This chain links TRBV12-5 with TRBJ2-7; 7 nucleotides match TRBD2. There are 18 residues in the CDR3. V lost 0 bases, J lost 0 bases, and 11 bases stayed unmatched. Germline V gene sequence: CDR1 LGHNT, CDR2 FRNRAP. The CDR3 sequence: CASGLVDLILASSYEQYF. For the CDR3, the DNA is TGTGCTAGTGGTTTGGTCGATCTGATACTAGCGAGCTCCTACGAGCAGTACTTC.

The chain has TRBV3-1 (or the pseudogene TRBV3-2) and TRBJ1-5; D might be TRBD1 (6 bases). Trimming pared 4 bases from V and 6 bases from J, leaving 19 bases between. Germline CDR1 reads LGHDT; CDR2 reads YNNKEL (reference sequence). CDR3 length equals 16 residues. The CDR3 spells CASSPIIQGFGQPQHF. The DNA for the CDR3 is TGTGCCAGCAGCCCTATAATACAGGGTTTCGGTCAGCCCCAGCATTTT.

The chain has TRBV6-5 and TRBJ1-4; no firm D call. This CDR3 comprises 15 residues. With 2 bases removed from V and 7 bases from J, the gap between germline ends came to 14 bases. Germline V lookup: CDR1 MNHEY, CDR2 SVGAGI. Written as DNA, the CDR3 is TGTGCCAGCAGTTACAGGCCAGAAAGAAGTGAAAAACTGTTTTTT. It specifies CASSYRPERSEKLFF.

The CDR3 DNA reads as TGTGCCAGCAGTTTTCAATCTGGCGAGCAGTACTTC. Amino acid sequence: CASSFQSGEQYF. The chain employs TRBV28 and TRBJ2-7, with D unresolved. V lost 3 bases and J 6 bases, leaving 9 bases between the germline ends. Per the germline V gene, CDR1 is MDHEN and CDR2 is SYDVKM. The CDR3 spans 12 residues.

CDR3 sequence (DNA): TGTGCCAGCAGCTTAGTCAACTCCCGGCCCCAGCATTTT. This encodes CASSLVNSRPQHF. This chain uses TRBV7-8 with TRBJ1-5; D gene unclear. Germline-derived CDR1 and CDR2 are SGHVS and FQNEAQ. The CDR3 spans 13 residues. V lost 1 base, J lost 9 bases, and 10 bases lay in between.

The chain combines TRBV5-1 with TRBJ1-2; D ambiguous. V lost 0 bases to trimming and J lost 3 bases, with 6 bases between them. The CDR3 has 13 amino acids. The germline gives CDR1 SGHRS, CDR2 YFSETQ. CDR3 coding DNA: TGCGCCAGCAGCTTGGCAGTTGACTATGGCTACACCTTC. As protein: CASSLAVDYGYTF.

This chain connects TRBV9 to TRBJ2-7; possible D gene TRBD2, 5 bases. The CDR3 is made up of 15 amino acids. CDR1 and CDR2 (germline): SGDLS, YYNGEE. Trimming took off 0 bases at V and 3 bases at J, with 13 bases between the two ends. The CDR3 loop is CASSVGGADYYEQYF. The CDR3 DNA reads TGTGCCAGCAGCGTAGGGGGAGCAGACTACTACGAGCAGTACTTC.

This clone is a singleton in its sample. The chain employs TRBV10-3 and TRBJ1-5; TRBD1 agrees at 9 bases. The V gene end was trimmed by 3 bases and the J gene end by 5 bases; junction bases not matched to a gene: 11. The germline V gene has CDR1 ENHRY and CDR2 SYGVKD. The CDR3 covers 17 residues. CDR3 amino acids: CAISDTVPGQGYQPQHF. The CDR3 DNA sequence: TGTGCCATCAGTGATACAGTACCGGGACAGGGTTATCAGCCCCAGCATTTT.

The chain joins TRBV11-2 to TRBJ2-5; either TRBD1 or TRBD2 may supply D (5 bases each). Germline V lookup: CDR1 SGHAT, CDR2 FQNNGV. The CDR3 extends over 14 amino acids. The V end was cut by 6 bases, the J end by 1 base, with 12 bases between. The CDR3 DNA sequence: TGTGCCAGCAGTTCCCCCGGGACCCAAGAGACCCAGTACTTC. Protein sequence: CASSSPGTQETQYF.

The V gene is TRBV9, the J gene TRBJ1-4; no firm D call. The CDR3 runs to 16 residues. Germline CDR1 SGDLS, CDR2 YYNGEE. V was trimmed by 0 bases and J by 4 bases, leaving 13 bases between them. The CDR3, as DNA: TGTGCCAGCAGCGTAGCCGGCAACTTTGATAATGAAAAACTGTTTTTT. Translated, it gives CASSVAGNFDNEKLFF.

This rearrangement joins TRBV5-1 to TRBJ2-2; 7 positions agree with TRBD1. The V gene's germline CDR1 is SGHRS and CDR2 YFSETQ. With V trimmed by 7 bases and J by 5 bases, 11 bases remained unmatched. The CDR3 sequence is 15 residues long. The CDR3 spells CASRAGTVNTGELFF. The CDR3 bases are TGCGCCAGCCGTGCCGGGACAGTCAATACCGGGGAGCTGTTTTTT. Complete variable domain (other parts from reference TRBV5-1 and TRBJ2-2): KAGVTQTPRYLIKTRGQQVTLSCSPISGHRSVSWYQQTPGQGLQFLFEYFSETQRNKGNFPGRFSGRQFSNSRSEMNVSTLELGDSALYLCASRAGTVNTGELFFGEGSRLTVL.

This sequence joins TRBV15 and TRBJ2-6; 8 positions match TRBD2. Germline-derived CDR1 and CDR2 are LNHNV and YYDKDF (reference sequence). J gave up 0 bases and V 5 bases, and 6 bases lay outside the gene matches. The CDR3 is made up of 17 amino acids. The CDR3 sequence: CATSPRGGHSGANVLTF. CDR3 DNA: TGTGCCACCAGCCCCCGCGGGGGGCACTCTGGGGCCAACGTCCTGACTTTC.

In nucleotides, the CDR3 is TGTGCCAGCAGCCCCGGGACCGCCTCTGGAAACACCATATATTTT. Its protein is CASSPGTASGNTIYF. The chain links TRBV7-9 to TRBJ1-3, with TRBD1 as a possible D gene (5 bases). Trimming cost V 5 bases and J 0 bases, with 11 bases left between them. CDR3 length equals 15 residues. Germline V gene sequence: CDR1 SEHNR, CDR2 FQNEAQ (reference sequence).